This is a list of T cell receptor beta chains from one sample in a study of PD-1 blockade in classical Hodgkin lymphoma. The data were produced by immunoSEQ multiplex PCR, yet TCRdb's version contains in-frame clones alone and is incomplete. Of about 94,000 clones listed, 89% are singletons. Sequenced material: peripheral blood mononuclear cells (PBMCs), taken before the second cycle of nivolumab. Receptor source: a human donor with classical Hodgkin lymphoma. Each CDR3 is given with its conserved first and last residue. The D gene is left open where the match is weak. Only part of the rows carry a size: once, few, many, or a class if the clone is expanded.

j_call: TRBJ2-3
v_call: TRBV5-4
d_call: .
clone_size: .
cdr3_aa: CASSIGPGFGTDTQYF
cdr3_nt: TGTGCCAGCAGCATTGGCCCAGGGTTTGGCACAGATACGCAGTATTTT

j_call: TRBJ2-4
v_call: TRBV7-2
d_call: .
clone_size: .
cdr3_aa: CASSLTGAGIKNIQYF
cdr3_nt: TGTGCCAGCAGCTTGACCGGGGCGGGGATCAAAAACATTCAGTACTTC

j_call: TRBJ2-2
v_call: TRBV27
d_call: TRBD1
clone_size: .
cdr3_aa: CASSLSRQGANTGELFF
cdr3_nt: TGTGCCAGCAGTTTATCCCGGCAGGGGGCGAACACCGGGGAGCTGTTTTTT

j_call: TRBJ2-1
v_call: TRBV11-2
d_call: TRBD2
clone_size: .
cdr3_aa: CASSYQPGLAYGEQFF
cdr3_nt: TGTGCCAGCAGTTACCAACCGGGACTAGCTTACGGTGAGCAGTTCTTC

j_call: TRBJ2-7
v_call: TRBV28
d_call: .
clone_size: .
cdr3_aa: CASRLRPAGLQQYF
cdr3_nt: TGTGCCAGCAGGCTCCGTCCCGCCGGCTTGCAGCAGTACTTC

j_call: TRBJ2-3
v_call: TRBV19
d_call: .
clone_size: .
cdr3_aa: CASSISTDTQYF
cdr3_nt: TGTGCCAGTAGTATCAGCACAGATACGCAGTATTTT

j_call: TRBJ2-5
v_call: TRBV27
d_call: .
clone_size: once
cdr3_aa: CASSPSRQLKETQYF
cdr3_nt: TGTGCCAGCAGTCCATCAAGACAGCTTAAAGAGACCCAGTACTTC

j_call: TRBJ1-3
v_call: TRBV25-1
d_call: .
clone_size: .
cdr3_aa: CASRADTPGNTIYF
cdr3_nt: TGTGCCAGCAGGGCGGACACCCCTGGAAACACCATATATTTT

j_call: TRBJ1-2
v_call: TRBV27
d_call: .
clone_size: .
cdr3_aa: CASSFRIAGGYTF
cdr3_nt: TGTGCCAGCAGTTTTCGTATCGCAGGCGGCTACACCTTC

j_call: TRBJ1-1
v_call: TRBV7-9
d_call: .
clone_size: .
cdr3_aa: CASSLVEAEAFF
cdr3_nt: TGTGCCAGCAGCTTGGTAGAAGCTGAAGCTTTCTTT

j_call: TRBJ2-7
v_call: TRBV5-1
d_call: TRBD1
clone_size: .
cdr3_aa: CASSSRDSSYEQYF
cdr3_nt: TGCGCCAGCAGCTCCCGGGACAGTTCCTACGAGCAGTACTTC

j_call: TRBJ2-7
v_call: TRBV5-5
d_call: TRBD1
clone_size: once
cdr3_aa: CASSGGQGYAREQYF
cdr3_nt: TGTGCCAGCAGTGGCGGACAGGGATATGCTCGGGAGCAGTACTTC

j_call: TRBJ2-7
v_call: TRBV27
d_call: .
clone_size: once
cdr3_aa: CASSFRLYPDGPYEQYF
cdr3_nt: TGTGCCAGCAGTTTTCGTCTCTACCCGGACGGGCCCTACGAGCAGTACTTC

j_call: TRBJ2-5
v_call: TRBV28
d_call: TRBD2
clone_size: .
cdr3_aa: CASRLAGEETQYF
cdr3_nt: TGTGCCAGCAGACTAGCGGGAGAAGAGACCCAGTACTTC

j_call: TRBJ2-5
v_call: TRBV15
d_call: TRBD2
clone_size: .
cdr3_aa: CATSRDLTAGQETQYF
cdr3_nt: TGTGCCACCAGCAGAGATCTGACAGCGGGGCAAGAGACCCAGTACTTC

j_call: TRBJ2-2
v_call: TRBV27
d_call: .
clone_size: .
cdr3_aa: CASSPHTAPGELFF
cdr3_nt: TGTGCCAGCAGTCCCCATACAGCGCCCGGGGAGCTGTTTTTT

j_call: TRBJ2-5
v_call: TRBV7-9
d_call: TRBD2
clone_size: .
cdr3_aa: CASSLGLAVLAKETQYF
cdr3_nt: TGTGCCAGCAGCTTAGGGCTAGCGGTTCTCGCAAAAGAGACCCAGTACTTC

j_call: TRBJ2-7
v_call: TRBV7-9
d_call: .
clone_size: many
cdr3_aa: CASSLMPGSYEQYF
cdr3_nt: TGTGCCAGCAGCTTAATGCCAGGATCCTACGAGCAGTACTTC

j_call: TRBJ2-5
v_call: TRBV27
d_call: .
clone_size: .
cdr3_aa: CASSSHQETQYF
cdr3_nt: TGTGCCAGCAGTTCCCACCAAGAGACCCAGTACTTC

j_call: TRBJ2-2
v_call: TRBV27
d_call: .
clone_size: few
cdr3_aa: CASTEQGPGELFF
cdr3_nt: TGTGCCAGCACGGAACAGGGTCCCGGGGAGCTGTTTTTT

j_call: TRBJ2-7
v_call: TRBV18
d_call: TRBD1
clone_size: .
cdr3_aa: CASSPPNRGEQYF
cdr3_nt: TGTGCCAGCTCACCACCCAACAGGGGCGAGCAGTACTTC

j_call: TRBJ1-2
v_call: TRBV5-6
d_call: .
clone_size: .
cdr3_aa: CASSIDNYGYTF
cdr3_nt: TGTGCCAGCAGCATAGATAACTATGGCTACACCTTC

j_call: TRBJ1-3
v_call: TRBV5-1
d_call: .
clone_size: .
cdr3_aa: CASSPRVAGSGNTIYF
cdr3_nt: TGCGCCAGCAGCCCCAGGGTCGCGGGGTCTGGAAACACCATATATTTT

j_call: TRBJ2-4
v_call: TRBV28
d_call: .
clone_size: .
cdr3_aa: CASSSNRVPKNIQYF
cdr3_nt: TGTGCCAGCAGCTCCAACAGGGTGCCCAAAAACATTCAGTACTTC

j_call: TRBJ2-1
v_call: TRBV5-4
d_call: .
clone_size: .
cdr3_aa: CASSPGSVEQFF
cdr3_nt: TGTGCCAGCAGCCCCGGTAGTGTAGAGCAGTTCTTC

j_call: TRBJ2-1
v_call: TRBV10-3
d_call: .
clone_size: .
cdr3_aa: CAISEISSLHEQFF
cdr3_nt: TGTGCCATCAGTGAGATATCTAGTCTCCATGAGCAGTTCTTC

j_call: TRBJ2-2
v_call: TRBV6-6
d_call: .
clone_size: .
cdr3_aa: CASSYRAGIEVGELFF
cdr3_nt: TGTGCCAGCAGTTATCGGGCAGGGATTGAGGTCGGGGAGCTGTTTTTT

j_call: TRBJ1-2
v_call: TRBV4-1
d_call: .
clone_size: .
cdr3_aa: CASSQLTGDYGYTF
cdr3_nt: TGCGCCAGCAGCCAGCTTACGGGGGATTATGGCTACACCTTC

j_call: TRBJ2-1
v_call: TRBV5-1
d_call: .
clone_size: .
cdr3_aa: CASSLGLSYNEQFF
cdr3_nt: TGCGCCAGCAGCCTGGGACTGTCCTACAATGAGCAGTTCTTC

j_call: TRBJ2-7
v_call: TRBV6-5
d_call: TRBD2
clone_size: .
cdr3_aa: CASSFREGLAGEQYF
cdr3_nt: TGTGCCAGCAGTTTCCGGGAGGGCCTTGCGGGCGAGCAGTACTTC

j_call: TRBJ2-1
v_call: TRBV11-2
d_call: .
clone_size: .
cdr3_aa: CASSPIPFGNEQFF
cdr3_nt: TGTGCCAGCAGCCCCATCCCCTTCGGCAATGAGCAGTTCTTC

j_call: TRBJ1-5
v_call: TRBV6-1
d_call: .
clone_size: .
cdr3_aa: CASSEALGRTKHF
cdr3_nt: TGTGCCAGCAGTGAAGCGCTTGGACGGACTAAGCATTTT

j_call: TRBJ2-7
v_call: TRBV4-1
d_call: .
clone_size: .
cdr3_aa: CASARTENYEQYF
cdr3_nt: TGCGCCAGCGCACGAACAGAGAACTACGAGCAGTACTTC

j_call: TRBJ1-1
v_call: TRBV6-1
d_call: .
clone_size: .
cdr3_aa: CASSGPVKGYTEAFF
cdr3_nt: TGTGCCAGCAGTGGTCCCGTTAAAGGGTACACTGAAGCTTTCTTT

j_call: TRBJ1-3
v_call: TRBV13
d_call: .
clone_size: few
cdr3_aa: CASSDSRGSGNTIYF
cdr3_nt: TGTGCCAGCAGCGACTCCAGGGGTTCTGGAAACACCATATATTTT

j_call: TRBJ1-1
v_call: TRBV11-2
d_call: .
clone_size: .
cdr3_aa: CASSFGGAGTEAFF
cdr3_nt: TGTGCCAGCAGCTTCGGGGGGGCGGGCACTGAAGCTTTCTTT

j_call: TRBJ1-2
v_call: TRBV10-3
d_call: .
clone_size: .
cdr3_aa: CAITHTRAEGYTF
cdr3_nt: TGTGCCATCACCCATACCAGGGCGGAAGGCTACACCTTC

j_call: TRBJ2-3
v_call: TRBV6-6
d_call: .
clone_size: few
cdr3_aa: CASSYLARITDTQYF
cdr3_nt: TGTGCCAGCAGTTATCTTGCGAGGATCACAGATACGCAGTATTTT

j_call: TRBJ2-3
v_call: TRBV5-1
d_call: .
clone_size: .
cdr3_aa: CASSMDSGTDTQYF
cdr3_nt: TGCGCCAGCAGCATGGACAGCGGCACAGATACGCAGTATTTT

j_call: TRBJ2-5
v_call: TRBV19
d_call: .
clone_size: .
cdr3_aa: CASSMSSAPPGTQYF
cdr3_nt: TGTGCCAGTAGTATGTCTAGCGCCCCTCCGGGGACCCAGTACTTC

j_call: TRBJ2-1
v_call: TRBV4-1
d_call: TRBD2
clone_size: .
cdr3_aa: CASSLDPIGLAGYNEQFF
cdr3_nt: TGCGCCAGCAGCCTCGACCCGATTGGACTAGCGGGATACAATGAGCAGTTCTTC

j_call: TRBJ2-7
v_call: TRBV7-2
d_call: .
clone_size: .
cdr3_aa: CASSLALTGYEQYF
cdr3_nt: TGTGCCAGCAGCTTAGCGCTAACGGGCTACGAGCAGTACTTC

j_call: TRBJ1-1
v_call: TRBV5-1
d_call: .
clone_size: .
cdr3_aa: CASIGGPTNTEAFF
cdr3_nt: TGCGCCAGCATCGGGGGGCCGACGAACACTGAAGCTTTCTTT

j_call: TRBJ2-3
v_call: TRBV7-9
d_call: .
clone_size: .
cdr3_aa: CASSSPGISTDTQYF
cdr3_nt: TGTGCCAGCAGCTCCCCCGGGATTAGCACAGATACGCAGTATTTT

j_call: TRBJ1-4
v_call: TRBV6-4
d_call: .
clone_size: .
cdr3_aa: CASSDVLNEKLFF
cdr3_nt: TGTGCCAGCAGTGACGTGCTTAATGAAAAACTGTTTTTT

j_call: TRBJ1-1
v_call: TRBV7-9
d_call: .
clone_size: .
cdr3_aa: CASSGRPMNTEAFF
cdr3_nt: TGTGCCAGCAGCGGGCGGCCCATGAACACTGAAGCTTTCTTT

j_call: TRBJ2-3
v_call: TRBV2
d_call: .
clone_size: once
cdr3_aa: CASSAGLGAGDTQYF
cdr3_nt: TGTGCCAGCAGTGCCGGCCTGGGGGCGGGAGATACGCAGTATTTT

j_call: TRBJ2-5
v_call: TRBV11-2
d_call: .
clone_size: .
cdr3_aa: CASSPSRVAWETQYF
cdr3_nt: TGTGCCAGCAGCCCATCCAGGGTTGCGTGGGAGACCCAGTACTTC

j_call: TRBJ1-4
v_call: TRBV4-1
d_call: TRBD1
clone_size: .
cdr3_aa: CASSQDLTGALNEKLFF
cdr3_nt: TGCGCCAGCAGCCAAGACCTGACAGGGGCCCTGAATGAAAAACTGTTTTTT

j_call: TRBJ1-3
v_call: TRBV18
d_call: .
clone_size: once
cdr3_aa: CASSPRTVSSGNTIYF
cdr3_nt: TGTGCCAGCTCACCGCGGACGGTCAGCTCTGGAAACACCATATATTTT

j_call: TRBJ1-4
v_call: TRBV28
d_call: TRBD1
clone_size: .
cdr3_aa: CASKTGAEKLFF
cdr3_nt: TGTGCCAGCAAAACAGGGGCGGAAAAACTGTTTTTT

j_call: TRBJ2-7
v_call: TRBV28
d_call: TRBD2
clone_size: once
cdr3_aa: CASSRLAGASYEQYF
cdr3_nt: TGTGCCAGCAGTAGACTAGCGGGGGCCTCCTACGAGCAGTACTTC

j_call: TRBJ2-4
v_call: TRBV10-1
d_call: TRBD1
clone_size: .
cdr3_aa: CASSVRDRAKNIQYF
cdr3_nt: TGCGCCAGCAGTGTGAGGGACAGGGCCAAAAACATTCAGTACTTC

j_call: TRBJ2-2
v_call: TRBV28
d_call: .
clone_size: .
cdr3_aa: CASSLGPSYTGELFF
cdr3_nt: TGTGCCAGCAGTTTAGGTCCGTCGTACACCGGGGAGCTGTTTTTT

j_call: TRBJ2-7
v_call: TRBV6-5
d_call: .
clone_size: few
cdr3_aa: CASSIGGKQYF
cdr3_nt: TGTGCCAGCAGTATCGGAGGGAAGCAGTACTTC

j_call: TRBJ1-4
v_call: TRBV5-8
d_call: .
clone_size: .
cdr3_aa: CASSADRMNEKLFF
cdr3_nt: TGTGCCAGCAGCGCCGACAGGATGAATGAAAAACTGTTTTTT

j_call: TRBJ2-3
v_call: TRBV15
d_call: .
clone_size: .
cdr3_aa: CATSPVGGDTQYF
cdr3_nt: TGTGCCACCAGCCCGGTAGGGGGGGATACGCAGTATTTT